This T cell receptor (beta chain) emerged from a study of blood T cells in healthy people across ages. Study-wide results and caveats: Calculation of diversity from one million T cells yielded estimates considered to be underestimates.

About this clonotype: Its antigen is unidentified.

There were healthy Caucasian individuals from Russia, aged roughly 6 to 95, serving as donors. CDR1 and CDR2 from the germline V gene are SGHRS and YFSETQ. V lost 4 bases, J lost 3 bases, and 11 bases stayed unmatched. This CDR3 contains 18 residues. PCR was performed a second time for 7 to 11 cycles using a sample-barcoded 5' primer and a J-beta primer mix. A single record per CDR3 protein comes from TCRdb applying MiXCR to the 5' RACE reads. The sample comprises some 710,000 distinct CDR3 sequences, 22% of which are singletons, and roughly 22% rests with the top ten. The source is an older man in good health. V and J are TRBV5-1 and TRBJ1-4, with TRBD1 matching over 11 bases. Sequencing was carried out using blood. CDR3 region: CASSQGQGANQANEKLFF. CDR3 nucleotide sequence: TGCGCCAGCAGCCAAGGACAGGGGGCGAATCAAGCTAATGAAAAACTGTTTTTT.